The present T cell receptor (beta chain) was sequenced within a study of Ad26.COV2.S vaccination and SARS-CoV-2 variants. Background on the study: Intramuscular Ad26.COV2.S at 5x10^10 or 1x10^11 viral particles. Study-wide findings and caveats: The TCR breadth and depth analyses may have produced an underestimate of total T cell responses.

The sample's treatment: about 20 received Ad26.COV2.S at low or high dose, single or two shots; 5 received placebo; per-sample allocation not given. Day 63 following the first vaccine or placebo injection was when the samples were taken. An adult donor aged 18-55 years was enrolled in Boston. Measured with immunoSEQ multiplex PCR; TCRdb has only the in-frame clones, and not every one. The sample shows around 300,000 clones, 75% to 90% of them seen only once. A note on this clone: Its target is unknown.

With V trimmed by 2 bases and J by 7 bases, 7 bases remained unmatched. Germline V gives CDR1 SGHKS, CDR2 YYEKEE (reference sequence). The CDR3 covers 14 residues. The sample was peripheral blood, taken in a trial of Ad26.COV2.S vaccine versus placebo. This chain connects TRBV5-5 to TRBJ2-3; 7 bases are a match to TRBD2. The source of this sequence is a person between 18 and 59 years old who received the Ad26.COV2.S COVID-19 vaccine or a placebo. The CDR3 DNA reads TGTGCCAGCAGCTTAGCGGGAATTTCGAATACGCAGTATTTT. Translated, it gives CASSLAGISNTQYF. The full variable domain, with the rest looked up from reference TRBV5-5 and TRBJ2-3, is DAGVTQSPTHLIKTRGQQVTLRCSPISGHKSVSWYQQVLGQGPQFIFQYYEKEERGRGNFPDRFSARQFPNYSSELNVNALLLGDSALYLCASSLAGISNTQYFGPGTRLTVL.